This entry lists 8 T cell receptor beta chains sequenced from one sample in a study of spatial heterogeneity in lung cancer. Using its own MiXCR run on the 5' RACE reads, TCRdb lists one record per CDR3 protein. In the table there are over 7,000 distinct CDR3 sequences, 9% to 10% of which are singletons. Time point: sample taken at primary tumor resection. The specimen comprised normal lung tissue next to the tumor, sampled at surgery. These receptors were collected from a male donor with early-stage non-small cell lung cancer.

In this sample, this clonotype turned up many times. The chain employs TRBV6-1 and TRBJ1-3; TRBD1 might be the D (5 bases). V lost 1 base and J lost 4, with 14 bases in between. Germline CDR1 and CDR2: MNHNS and SASEGT. The CDR3 sequence is 16 residues long. CDR3: CASSEGEGTGGNTIYF. The DNA of the CDR3 is TGTGCCAGCAGTGAAGGGGAAGGGACGGGAGGAAACACCATATATTTT.

In this sample, this clonotype turned up many times. The chain couples TRBV30 to TRBJ1-1, with D unclear. CDR1 GTSNPN and CDR2 SVGIG come from the germline V gene (reference sequence). The CDR3 sequence is 12 residues long. Trimming removed 4 bases at V and 1 base at J, with 7 bases between. CDR3 in DNA: TGTGCCTGGACAAGGCAGAACACTGAAGCTTTCTTT. Residues: CAWTRQNTEAFF.

At least ten counts were recorded for this clonotype. The chain couples TRBV28 to TRBJ2-7; 9 positions agree with TRBD2. This CDR3 spans 19 amino acids. The germline gives CDR1 MDHEN, CDR2 SYDVKM. The junction had 21 bases not matched to a gene; V was cut back by 5 bases and J by 4 bases. CDR3 region: CASSLPEKRTGTSIYEQYF. The CDR3 nucleotides are TGTGCCAGCAGTCTTCCCGAAAAACGGACGGGGACTAGCATTTACGAGCAGTACTTC.

This clonotype was observed at least ten times. The V call is TRBV5-4, the J call TRBJ1-2; the D gene is possibly TRBD1 (5 bases). The germline V gene encodes CDR1 SGHNT and CDR2 YYREEE (reference sequence). V was clipped by 6 bases and J by 6 bases, with 9 bases between them. The CDR3 is 11 amino acids. Written as DNA, the CDR3 is TGTGCCAGCAACGGGGGTGATGGCTACACCTTC. Amino acids: CASNGGDGYTF.

This clonotype showed up many times. The chain combines TRBV30 with TRBJ1-4, with D hard to call. Between the trimmed V and J ends, which lost 5 bases and 3 bases, there was a span of 13 bases. The germline V gene has CDR1 GTSNPN and CDR2 SVGIG (reference sequence). The CDR3 sequence is 14 residues long. DNA of the CDR3: TGTGCCTGGGTGGAGGGCAGTTCTAATGAAAAACTGTTTTTT. Its protein is CAWVEGSSNEKLFF.

By its share, this clonotype is medium-sized. The chain carries TRBV7-8 and TRBJ2-5; TRBD2 might be the D (7 bases). CDR1 is SGHVS and CDR2 is FQNEAQ in the germline V gene. The ends were cut back, 5 bases at V and 4 bases at J, with 8 bases in the middle. The CDR3 is made up of 12 amino acids. CDR3 sequence reads: CASSRGGETQYF. In DNA form, the CDR3 reads TGTGCCAGCAGCAGGGGGGGAGAGACCCAGTACTTC.

The sample holds many counts of this clonotype. The genes are TRBV7-3 and TRBJ2-1; 7 bases are shared with TRBD2. This CDR3 comprises 13 residues. Germline CDR1 SGHTA, CDR2 FQGTGA. The junction had 4 bases not matched to a gene; V was cut back by 5 bases and J by 6 bases. The CDR3 bases are TGTGCCAGCAGCCGGGGGGTGACCAATGAGCAGTTCTTC. This translates into CASSRGVTNEQFF.

Many counts were recorded for this clonotype. This rearrangement joins TRBV6-5 to TRBJ1-6, with 8 positions matching TRBD1. The CDR3 is made up of 16 amino acids. Germline V gene sequence: CDR1 MNHEY, CDR2 SVGAGI. Germline trimming cut 2 bases from V and 11 bases from J; bases unmatched to any gene: 11. CDR3 sequence reads: CASSYAGAQGGTPLHF. The CDR3 DNA sequence: TGTGCCAGCAGTTACGCGGGTGCACAGGGGGGTACACCCCTCCACTTT.